The present entry profiles one T cell receptor beta chain with its context. Its antigen is undetermined. The CDR3 spans 15 residues. CDR1 is MNHEY and CDR2 is SVGEGT in the germline V gene. Trimming pared 2 bases from V and 0 bases from J, leaving 10 bases between. The data were obtained in a study of T cell repertoires in cytomegalovirus infection. Overall study context: A matching HLA type, together with CMV infection, was signaled by public TCR beta signatures.

Whole-study findings and limits: Predominance within the ex vivo response was attributable to HLA-C-restricted CMV-specific TCR beta clonotypes. Of the TCR beta families, the public ones yielded a cumulative frequency that identified carriers of CMV plus the relevant HLA.

TCRdb re-derived calls from the reads in MiXCR, one entry per CDR3 protein. The sample shows about 830,000 distinct CDR3 sequences, approximately 32% of them seen only once. Sequences were derived from cultured CD8+ T cells from PBMCs, sampled from culture after CMV antigen stimulation. The receptor was derived from a human donor in good health (CMV status not recorded). Some clones in this sample may be carry-over from other donors' samples. The chain uses TRBV6-2 or TRBV6-3 and TRBJ1-1; possibly TRBD1 for D (5 bases). The CDR3 DNA is TGTGCCAGCAGTTACGACGGGGGACTGAACACTGAAGCTTTCTTT. Its translation: CASSYDGGLNTEAFF.